The clone carrying this T cell receptor (beta chain) was counted at least ten times. Germline V lookup: CDR1 LGHNT, CDR2 FRNRAP. The ends lost 5 bases at V and 8 bases at J; junction bases unmatched: 7. The CDR3 loop spans 15 amino acids. The sample comes from a study of T cells in Graves' hyperthyroidism and ophthalmopathy. Used for diagnoses were clinical symptoms, serum thyroxine and TRAb, thyroid ultrasound and orbital computed tomography. There were TCR beta CDR3 regions amplified from RNA transcripts. A set of HTBI primers served as the primers for a first-round RT-PCR of the TCR CDR3. One entry per CDR3 protein, called by TCRdb with MiXCR from the multiplex PCR reads. The repertoire has about 210,000 distinct CDR3 sequences, more than 15% of them found once; the top ten carry under 65%.

This TCR was sampled from a man aged 50 to 59 with Graves' hyperthyroidism. Sample: blood. The chain recombines TRBV12-5 with TRBJ2-1, with 12 bases fitting TRBD1. The CDR3 region is CASGPGTGGVDEQFF. The CDR3 coding sequence is TGTGCTAGTGGTCCGGGGACAGGGGGCGTAGATGAGCAGTTCTTC.